This T cell receptor (beta chain) came from a study of monozygotic twins with inflammatory bowel disease. Template-switch reactions added UMIs with a 6-nucleotide sample barcode. TCRdb reprocessed the 5' RACE reads and keeps a single row for each CDR3 protein, giving no DNA. Its table lists 400,000 or so distinct CDR3 sequences. Germline CDR1 and CDR2: DFQATT and SNEGSKA (reference sequence). There are 16 residues in the CDR3. One blood sample of 2 to 2.5 ml was taken from each donor. V and J are TRBV20-1 and TRBJ2-3; the TCRdb call, TRBD2, lacks DNA for checking. The clonotype comes from a human donor with ulcerative colitis or Crohn's disease, or a healthy co-twin of an affected twin (not recorded which). Source material: blood. The CDR3 spells CSARPGTSGRADTQYF.